This T cell receptor beta chain was obtained from a study of cytomegalovirus exposure and HLA in healthy donors. Study information: HLA-typed donors were the source of about 81 million unique TCRs held in an early data release.

Worth noting for this clone: Its antigen remains unknown.

The CDR3 consists of 14 residues. Germline values: CDR1 LGHNA, CDR2 YNFKEQ. V was shortened by 4 bases and J by 0 bases, with 9 bases between the two germline ends. Study-wide points: Relative to equally common others, HLA-associated TCR beta chains showed greater clonal expansion in a later analysis. The presence/absence work took it that sequencing depth was about the same across donors. As a later analysis showed, a missense DCLRE1C variant was linked to trimming of TCR beta V- and J-genes.

The PCR had 60 Vbeta and 13 Jbeta primers. Repertoires were generated with immunoSEQ multiplex PCR, while TCRdb's copy carries only in-frame clones and drops some. Here the sample spans about 110,000 clones, 82% being singletons. This receptor was identified in a man over 45 in good health and CMV-seronegative. The source material was PBMCs. The chain is built from TRBV4-2 and TRBJ1-1; tentatively, D is TRBD1 (5 bases). CDR3 nucleotide sequence: TGTGCCAGCAGCCCACAGGACCTGAACACTGAAGCTTTCTTT. Its translation: CASSPQDLNTEAFF.